This entry describes one TCR beta chain. Its specificity is not known. The method was immunoSEQ multiplex PCR; TCRdb's version includes in-frame clones alone and lacks a portion of them. The repertoire holds around 8,000 clones, about 92% seen once, with about 4.5% in the top ten. This specimen belongs to a study of T cells in localized non-small cell lung cancer. Study results and limitations: Longer overall survival was linked to higher blood T cell density. Adjacent lung was found to contain a median roughly 60 of the top 100 tumor clones. Since sequencing was restricted to only one region of the tumor, intratumor heterogeneity remains a possibility. Highest T cell clonality was seen in uninvolved adjacent lung, surpassing that measured in tumor.

V was pared by 4 bases and J by 6 bases, with 12 bases of the junction left unmatched. Germline V gives CDR1 SGHTS, CDR2 YDEGEE. The CDR3 runs 16 residues. The chain has TRBV5-8 and TRBJ2-3; 9 nucleotides match TRBD2. The receptor was derived from a male donor at least 60 years old with stage II lung adenocarcinoma. The sample in question was peripheral blood mononuclear cells, obtained before any cancer treatment. CDR3 in amino acids: CASSTGTSTEMDTQYF. The CDR3 DNA reads TGTGCCAGCAGCACCGGGACTAGCACAGAGATGGATACGCAGTATTTT.